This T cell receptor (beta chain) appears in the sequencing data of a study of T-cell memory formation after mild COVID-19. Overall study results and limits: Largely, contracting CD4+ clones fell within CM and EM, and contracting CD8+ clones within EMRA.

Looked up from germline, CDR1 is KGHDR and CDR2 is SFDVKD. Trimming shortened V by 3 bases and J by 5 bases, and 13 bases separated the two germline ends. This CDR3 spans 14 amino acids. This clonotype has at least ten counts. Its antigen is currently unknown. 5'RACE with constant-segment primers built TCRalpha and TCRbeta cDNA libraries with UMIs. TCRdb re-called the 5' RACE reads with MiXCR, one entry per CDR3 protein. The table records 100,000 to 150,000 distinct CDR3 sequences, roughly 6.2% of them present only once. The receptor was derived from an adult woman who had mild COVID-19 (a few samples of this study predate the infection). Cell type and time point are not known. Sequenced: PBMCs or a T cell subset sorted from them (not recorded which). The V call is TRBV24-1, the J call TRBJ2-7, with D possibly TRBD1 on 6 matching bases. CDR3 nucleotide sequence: TGTGCCACCAGTGATCCGAGGGGGAACGACGAGCAGTACTTC. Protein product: CATSDPRGNDEQYF.